This TCR beta chain derives from a study of blood T cell repertoires in COVID-19. For the study at large: There were acute and convalescent COVID-19 samples, and they came from the United States, Italy and Spain. T cells, B-cell-depleted T cells, or PBMCs supplied cDNA or gDNA.

Germline values: CDR1 MNHEY, CDR2 SMNVEV (reference sequence). J lost 4 bases, V lost 1 base, and 8 bases had no gene match. There are 16 residues in the CDR3. Authors' processing steps: Using reference gene primer amplification, nucleated cell counts were estimated. TCRdb's table, derived via immunoSEQ multiplex PCR, lists solely in-frame clones and lacks some. V, J and clone size are those of that table, while D and trimming were read from the DNA. The repertoire holds about 190,000 clones, less than 80% seen once, with roughly 14% in the top ten. The chain carries TRBV27 and TRBJ2-3; 7 bases are shared with TRBD2. Sequencing was done on a sample of peripheral blood. This receptor was obtained from a man aged 50-59 years who had recovered from COVID-19. The CDR3 DNA reads TGTGCCAGCAGTTTATTCAGCCTAGCGGCTCCAGATACGCAGTATTTT. This codes for CASSLFSLAAPDTQYF.